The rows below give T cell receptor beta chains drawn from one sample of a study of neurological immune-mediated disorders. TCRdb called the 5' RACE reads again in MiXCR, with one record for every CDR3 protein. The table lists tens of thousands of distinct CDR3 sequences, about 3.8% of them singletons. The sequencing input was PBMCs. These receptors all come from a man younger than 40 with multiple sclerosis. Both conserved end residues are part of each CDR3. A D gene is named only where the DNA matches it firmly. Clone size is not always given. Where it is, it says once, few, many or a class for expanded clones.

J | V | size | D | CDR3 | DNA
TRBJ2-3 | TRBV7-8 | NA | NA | CASSLGWRDRSTDTQYF | TGTGCCAGCAGCTTAGGCTGGCGGGACAGAAGCACAGATACGCAGTATTTT
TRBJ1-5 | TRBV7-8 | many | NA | CASSLFWGADQPQHF | TGTGCCAGCAGCTTATTTTGGGGGGCGGACCAGCCCCAGCATTTT
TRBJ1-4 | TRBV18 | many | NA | CASSPNAATNEKLFF | TGTGCCAGCTCACCAAATGCAGCAACTAATGAAAAACTGTTTTTT
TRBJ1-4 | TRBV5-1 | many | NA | CASSPGGGQEKLFF | TGCGCCAGCAGCCCCGGGGGGGGTCAGGAAAAACTGTTTTTT
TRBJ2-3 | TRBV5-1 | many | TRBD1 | CASSSGTGTDTQYF | TGCGCCAGCAGCTCCGGGACAGGGACAGATACGCAGTATTTT
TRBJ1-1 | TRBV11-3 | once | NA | CASSLGGGNEAFF | TGTGCCAGCAGCTTAGGAGGGGGAAATGAAGCTTTCTTT
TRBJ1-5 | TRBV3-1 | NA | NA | CASSPTSSNQPQHF | TGTGCCAGCAGCCCGACGTCCAGCAATCAGCCCCAGCATTTT
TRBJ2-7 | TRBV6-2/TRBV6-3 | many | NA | CASSYPTDPYEQYF | TGTGCCAGCAGTTACCCGACTGACCCCTACGAGCAGTACTTC
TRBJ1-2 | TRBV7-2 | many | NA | CASSVRDFGYTF | TGTGCCAGCAGCGTGAGGGACTTTGGCTACACCTTC
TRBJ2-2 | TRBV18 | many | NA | CASSPRRGSNTGELFF | TGTGCCAGCTCACCCCGAAGGGGGTCGAACACCGGGGAGCTGTTTTTT
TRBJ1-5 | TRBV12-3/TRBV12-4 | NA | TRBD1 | CASSNFPGQGEQPQNF | TGTGCCAGCAGTAACTTCCCGGGGCAGGGGGAGCAGCCCCAGAATTTT
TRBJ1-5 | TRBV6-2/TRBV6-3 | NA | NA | CASRSDRNQPQHF | TGTGCCAGCAGATCGGACAGAAATCAGCCCCAGCATTTT
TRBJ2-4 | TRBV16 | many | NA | CASSQSTLAKNIQYF | TGTGCCAGCAGCCAATCGACTCTAGCCAAAAACATTCAGTACTTC
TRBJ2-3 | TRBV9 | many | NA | CASSVAFGRSTDTQYF | TGTGCCAGCAGCGTAGCTTTCGGGCGTAGCACAGATACGCAGTATTTT
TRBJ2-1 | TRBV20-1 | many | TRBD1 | CSARERQGDSYNEQFF | TGCAGTGCTAGAGAAAGACAGGGAGACTCCTACAATGAGCAGTTCTTC
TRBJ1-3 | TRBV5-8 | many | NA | CASSLVGRSGNTIYF | TGTGCCAGCAGCTTGGTCGGGCGCTCTGGAAACACCATATATTTT
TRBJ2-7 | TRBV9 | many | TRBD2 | CASSVGWGGSYEQYF | TGTGCCAGCAGCGTAGGGTGGGGGGGATCCTACGAGCAGTACTTC
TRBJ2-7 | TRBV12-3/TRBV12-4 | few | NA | CASSLTGAGYEQYF | TGTGCCAGCAGTTTAACGGGGGCCGGATACGAGCAGTACTTC
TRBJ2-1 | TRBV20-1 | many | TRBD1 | CSARERQGYSYNEQFF | TGCAGTGCTAGAGAAAGACAGGGCTACTCCTACAATGAGCAGTTCTTC
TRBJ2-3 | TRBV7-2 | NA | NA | CASSPFTDTQYF | TGTGCCAGCAGCCCCTTCACAGATACGCAGTATTTT
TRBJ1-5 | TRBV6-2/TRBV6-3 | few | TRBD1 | CASSYSMRRDRGFGQPQHF | TGTGCCAGCAGTTACTCGATGAGGCGGGACAGGGGATTCGGTCAGCCCCAGCATTTT
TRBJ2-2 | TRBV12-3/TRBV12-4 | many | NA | CASSSRGTGELFF | TGTGCCAGCAGTTCTAGGGGAACCGGGGAGCTGTTTTTT
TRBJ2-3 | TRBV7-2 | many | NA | CASSLAGGTDTQYF | TGTGCCAGCAGCTTAGCGGGGGGCACAGATACGCAGTATTTT
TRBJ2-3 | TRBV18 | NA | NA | CASSPEGQGSDASF | TGTGCCAGCTCACCAGAGGGTCAAGGGAGTGACGCTTCTTTT
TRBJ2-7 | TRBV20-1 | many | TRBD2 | CSAREGLAGRPLVQYF | TGCAGTGCTCGTGAGGGACTAGCGGGGCGACCTCTCGTGCAGTACTTC
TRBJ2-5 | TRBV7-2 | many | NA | CASSEEPQETQYF | TGTGCCAGCAGCGAGGAGCCCCAAGAGACCCAGTACTTC